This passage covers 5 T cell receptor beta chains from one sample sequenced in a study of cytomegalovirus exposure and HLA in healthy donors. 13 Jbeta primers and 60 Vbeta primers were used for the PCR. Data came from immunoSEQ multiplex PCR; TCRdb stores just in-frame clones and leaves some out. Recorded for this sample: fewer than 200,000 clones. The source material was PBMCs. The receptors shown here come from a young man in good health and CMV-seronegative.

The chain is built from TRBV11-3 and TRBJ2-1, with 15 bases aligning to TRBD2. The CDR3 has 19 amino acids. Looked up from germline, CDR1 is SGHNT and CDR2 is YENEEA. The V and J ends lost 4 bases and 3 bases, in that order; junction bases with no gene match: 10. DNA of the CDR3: TGTGCCAGCAGCTATAGGGTCGGACTAGCGGGGGGGCTCTACAATGAGCAGTTCTTC. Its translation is CASSYRVGLAGGLYNEQFF.

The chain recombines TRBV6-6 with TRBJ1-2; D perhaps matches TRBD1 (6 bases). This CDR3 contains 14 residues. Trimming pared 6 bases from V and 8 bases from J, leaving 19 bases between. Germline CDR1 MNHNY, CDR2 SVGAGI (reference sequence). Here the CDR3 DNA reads TGTGCCAGCAGCACCGTTGGGGGCGCTATGGGCTACACCTTC. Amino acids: CASSTVGGAMGYTF.

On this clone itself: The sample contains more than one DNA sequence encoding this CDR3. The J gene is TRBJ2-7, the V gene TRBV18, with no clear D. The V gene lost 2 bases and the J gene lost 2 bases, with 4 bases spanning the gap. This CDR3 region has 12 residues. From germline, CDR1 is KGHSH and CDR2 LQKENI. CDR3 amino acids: CASSPGPYEQYF. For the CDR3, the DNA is TGTGCCAGCTCACCAGGGCCCTACGAGCAGTACTTC.

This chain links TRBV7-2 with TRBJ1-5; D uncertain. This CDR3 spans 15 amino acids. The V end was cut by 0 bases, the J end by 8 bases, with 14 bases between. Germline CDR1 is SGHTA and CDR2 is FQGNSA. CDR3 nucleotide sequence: TGTGCCAGCAGCTTAGCCCCTACAGCCCAGGAGCCCCAGCATTTT. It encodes CASSLAPTAQEPQHF.

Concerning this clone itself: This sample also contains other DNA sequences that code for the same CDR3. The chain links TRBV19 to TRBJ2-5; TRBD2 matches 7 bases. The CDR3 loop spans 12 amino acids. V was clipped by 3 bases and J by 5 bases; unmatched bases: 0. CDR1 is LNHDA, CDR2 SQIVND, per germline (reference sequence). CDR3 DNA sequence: TGTGCCAGTAGTATCGGGGGGGAGACCCAGTACTTC. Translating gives CASSIGGETQYF. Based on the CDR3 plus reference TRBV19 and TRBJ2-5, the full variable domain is DGGITQSPKYLFRKEGQNVTLSCEQNLNHDAMYWYRQDPGQGLRLIYYSQIVNDFQKGDIAEGYSVSREKKESFPLTVTSAQKNPTAFYLCASSIGGETQYFGPGTRLLVL.